These T cell receptor beta chains were read from a single sample in a study of T-cell reconstitution after alpha-beta-depleted transplantation in children. TCRdb ran MiXCR on the PCR reads and lists one entry per CDR3 protein. The sample comprises about 980,000 distinct CDR3 sequences, about 31% of which are singletons, and about 28% rests with the top ten. Sequenced here: PBMCs, mostly from graft donor cells, sampled 360 days after TCRalphabeta/CD19-depleted stem cell transplant. The origin of the receptors is a boy under two years old who had a stem cell transplant for SCID, so the T cells may come from the graft donor. Both conserved end residues are part of each CDR3. A D gene is named only where the DNA matches it firmly. For some rows the clone size is stated as once, few or many, or as a class when expanded; others skip it.

size | J | D | V | CDR3 | DNA
few | TRBJ2-5 | NA | TRBV30 | CAWSVHLETQYF | TGTGCCTGGAGTGTACATTTGGAGACCCAGTACTTC
NA | TRBJ1-5 | TRBD1 | TRBV4-1 | CASSQRDSANQPQHF | TGCGCCAGCAGCCAGCGGGACAGTGCGAATCAGCCCCAGCATTTT
NA | TRBJ2-5 | NA | TRBV12-3/TRBV12-4 | CASSRTPEVGETQYF | TGTGCCAGCAGCCGAACGCCTGAGGTCGGGGAGACCCAGTACTTC
once | TRBJ2-5 | NA | TRBV12-3/TRBV12-4 | CASSPGGGTGSAETQYF | TGTGCCAGCAGTCCGGGGGGGGGGACAGGGTCTGCGGAGACCCAGTACTTC
NA | TRBJ1-2 | NA | TRBV6-2/TRBV6-3 | CASSSSRLRALTPNYGYTF | TGTGCCAGCAGCAGCAGCCGCCTGCGGGCCCTCACCCCCAACTATGGCTACACCTTC
NA | TRBJ2-3 | NA | TRBV2 | CASIGPLTDTQYF | TGTGCCAGCATCGGACCTCTCACAGATACGCAGTATTTT
NA | TRBJ2-3 | TRBD2 | TRBV10-3 | CAIRNRREALRDTQYF | TGTGCCATCAGGAATCGGCGGGAGGCCCTTCGGGATACGCAGTATTTT
NA | TRBJ2-7 | NA | TRBV5-1 | CASGRQASSYEQYF | TGCGCCAGCGGTCGACAGGCCTCCTCCTACGAGCAGTACTTC
NA | TRBJ1-1 | NA | TRBV27 | CASMSGSHTEAFF | TGTGCCAGCATGTCGGGGTCACACACTGAAGCTTTCTTT
NA | TRBJ2-1 | TRBD2 | TRBV10-2 | CASRWGLAGGPDEQFF | TGCGCCAGCAGATGGGGACTAGCGGGGGGGCCTGATGAGCAGTTCTTC
few | TRBJ2-1 | TRBD2 | TRBV12-3/TRBV12-4 | CASSPPAAGGRNEQFF | TGTGCCAGCAGTCCTCCGGCGGCGGGGGGGCGAAATGAGCAGTTCTTC
few | TRBJ1-2 | TRBD1 | TRBV6-1 | CASKRGRGHYGYTF | TGTGCCAGCAAAAGAGGCAGGGGGCACTATGGCTACACCTTC
few | TRBJ2-7 | NA | TRBV12-3/TRBV12-4 | CASTRSTSLYEQYF | TGTGCCAGCACCCGAAGTACTAGTTTATACGAGCAGTACTTC
few | TRBJ2-5 | NA | TRBV7-8 | CASSLDGWFEETQYF | TGTGCCAGCAGCTTAGATGGGTGGTTCGAAGAGACCCAGTACTTC
few | TRBJ2-1 | NA | TRBV19 | CASSIRDNEQFF | TGTGCCAGTAGTATTAGGGACAATGAGCAGTTCTTC
few | TRBJ2-1 | TRBD1 | TRBV12-3/TRBV12-4 | CASSWAGATGKGYNEQFF | TGTGCCAGCAGTTGGGCTGGGGCGACAGGGAAGGGGTACAATGAGCAGTTCTTC
NA | TRBJ2-1 | TRBD2 | TRBV3-1 | CASSHETRTSGNYNEQFF | TGTGCCAGCAGCCATGAGACCCGGACTAGCGGGAACTACAATGAGCAGTTCTTC
few | TRBJ2-1 | NA | TRBV29-1 | CSVARIDEQFF | TGCAGCGTCGCGAGGATCGATGAGCAGTTCTTC
NA | TRBJ2-2 | NA | TRBV5-1 | CASSFASELRGELFF | TGCGCCAGCAGCTTTGCGAGCGAGCTGCGCGGGGAGCTGTTTTTT
NA | TRBJ2-1 | NA | TRBV5-1 | CASSLGGRDTYNEQFF | TGCGCCAGCAGCTTGGGTGGGCGGGATACCTACAATGAGCAGTTCTTC